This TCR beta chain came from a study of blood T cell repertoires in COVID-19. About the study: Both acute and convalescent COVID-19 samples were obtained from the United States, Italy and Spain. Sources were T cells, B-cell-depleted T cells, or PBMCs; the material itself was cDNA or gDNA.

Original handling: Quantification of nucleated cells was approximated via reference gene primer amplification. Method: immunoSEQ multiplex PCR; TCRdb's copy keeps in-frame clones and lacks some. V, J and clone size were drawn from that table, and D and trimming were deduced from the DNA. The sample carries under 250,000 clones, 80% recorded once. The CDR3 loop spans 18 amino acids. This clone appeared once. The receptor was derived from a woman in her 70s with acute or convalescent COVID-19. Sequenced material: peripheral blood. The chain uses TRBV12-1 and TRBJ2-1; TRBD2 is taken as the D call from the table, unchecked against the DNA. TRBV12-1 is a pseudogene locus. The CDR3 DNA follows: TGTGCCAGCAGCTTTCGACGGAGACTAGCGGGGCGTAACAATGAGCAGTTCTTC. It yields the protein CASSFRRRLAGRNNEQFF.